This TCR beta chain comes out of a study of cytomegalovirus exposure and HLA in healthy donors. General study points: There were some public TCRs occurring in many donors, but most TCR sequences were rare.

This clone was found once. Its antigen is unidentified. Vbeta (60) and Jbeta (13) primers were used in the PCR. TCRdb's copy holds only in-frame clones and misses some; the assay was immunoSEQ multiplex PCR. The sample consists of about 200,000 clones, around 78% of them appearing once. What was sequenced was PBMCs. The TCR originated in a man in his thirties or forties in good health and CMV-seronegative.

For the CDR3, the DNA is TGCGCCAGCAGCCAAGGGGCAGGGGGCAATCAGCCCCAGCATTTT. Translation gives CASSQGAGGNQPQHF. This chain joins TRBV4-1 and TRBJ1-5; tentative D call: TRBD1 (6 bases). V was clipped by 1 base and J by 2 bases, with 9 bases between them. This CDR3 comprises 15 residues. The germline V gene has CDR1 MGHRA and CDR2 YSYEKL.